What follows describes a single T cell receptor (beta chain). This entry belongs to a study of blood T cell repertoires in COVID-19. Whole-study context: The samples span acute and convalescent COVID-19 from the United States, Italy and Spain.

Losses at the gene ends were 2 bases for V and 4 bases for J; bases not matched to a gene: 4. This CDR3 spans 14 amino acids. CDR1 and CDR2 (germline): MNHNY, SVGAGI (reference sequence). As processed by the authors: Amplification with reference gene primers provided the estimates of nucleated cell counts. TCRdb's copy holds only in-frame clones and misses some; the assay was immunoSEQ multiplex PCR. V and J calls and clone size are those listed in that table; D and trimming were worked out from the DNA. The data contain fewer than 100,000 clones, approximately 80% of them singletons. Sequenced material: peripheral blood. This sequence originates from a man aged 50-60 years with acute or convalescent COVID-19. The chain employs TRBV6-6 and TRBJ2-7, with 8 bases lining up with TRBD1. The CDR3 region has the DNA TGTGCCAGCAGTTACACGGACAGGGTATACGAGCAGTACTTC. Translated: CASSYTDRVYEQYF.